The 15 T cell receptor beta chains below were found in one sample sequenced in a study of blood T cell repertoires in COVID-19. Assay: immunoSEQ multiplex PCR; the TCRdb copy retains only in-frame clones and omits some. The sample lists around 370,000 clones, 88% seen once, with more than 5.5% in the top ten. Source material: peripheral blood. These TCRs come from a woman between 70 and 85 years old with COVID-19, enrolled during active disease.

The rearrangement uses TRBV28 and TRBJ2-5; TRBD1 aligns across 7 bases. CDR3 size: 16 residues. J gave up 7 bases and V 6 bases, and 17 bases lay outside the gene matches. Germline CDR1 reads MDHEN; CDR2 reads SYDVKM. CDR3 nucleotides: TGTGCCAGCAGCCTCCCCCTACAGGGGCCGTCGTCGACCCAGTACTTC. Its translation: CASSLPLQGPSSTQYF.

This clone was picked up one time. The chain employs TRBV4-1 and TRBJ1-3; 7 bases match TRBD1. Trimming removed 0 bases from V and 8 bases from J; junction bases left unmatched: 4. Germline V gives CDR1 MGHRA, CDR2 YSYEKL. The CDR3 is 14 residues long. The chain's CDR3 is CASSQDRQGYTIYF. The CDR3 DNA is TGCGCCAGCAGCCAAGATCGACAGGGATACACCATATATTTT.

V usage is TRBV7-6 and J usage is TRBJ2-5; TRBD2 agrees at 7 bases. The CDR3 sequence is 17 residues long. Trimming took 1 base from V and 1 from J; bases not matched to a gene: 9. The germline gives CDR1 SGHVS, CDR2 FNYEAQ. CDR3 sequence (DNA): TGTGCCAGCAGCTTAGTCGTGCCAGCGGGGCTCCAAGAGACCCAGTACTTC. Translating it yields CASSLVVPAGLQETQYF.

The rearrangement joins TRBV5-6 to TRBJ1-1; D unresolved. V was pared by 4 bases and J by 1 base, with 11 bases between. Germline V lookup: CDR1 SGHDT, CDR2 YYEEEE. CDR3 length: 14 amino acids. This chain's CDR3 is CASSPQQPNTEAFF. CDR3 nucleotide sequence: TGTGCCAGCAGCCCACAACAACCGAACACTGAAGCTTTCTTT.

Notes on this clone: The same CDR3 also results from other DNA sequences found in this sample. V gene TRBV4-3 combines with J gene TRBJ1-2; 7 positions match TRBD1. Losses at the gene ends were 1 base for V and 0 bases for J; bases not matched to a gene: 2. The CDR3 has 15 amino acids. Germline CDR1 and CDR2: LGHNA and YSLEER. CDR3 region: CASSQVGQTNYGYTF. DNA of the CDR3: TGCGCCAGCAGCCAAGTGGGACAGACTAACTATGGCTACACCTTC.

The CDR3 DNA sequence: TGTGCCAGCAGCTTGCTGGGACAGGGCGAGACTGAAGCTTTCTTT. Amino acids: CASSLLGQGETEAFF. The V gene is TRBV5-4, the J gene TRBJ1-1; 9 nucleotides line up with TRBD1. This CDR3 is built from 15 residues. V was clipped by 1 base and J by 5 bases; unmatched bases: 6. The germline V gene has CDR1 SGHNT and CDR2 YYREEE (reference sequence).

This chain connects TRBV7-3 to TRBJ2-1, with 8 bases aligning to TRBD2. Per the germline V gene, CDR1 is SGHTA and CDR2 is FQGTGA. Unmatched junction bases numbered 2, after V lost 1 base and J lost 0 bases. The CDR3 has 16 residues. The CDR3, as DNA: TGTGCCAGCAGCTTAAGCGGGGGGTACTCCTACAATGAGCAGTTCTTC. This codes for CASSLSGGYSYNEQFF.

The chain couples TRBV9 to TRBJ2-7; D not resolved. The germline CDR1 and CDR2 sequences are SGDLS and YYNGEE. V lost 0 bases and J lost 2, with 15 bases in between. This CDR3 comprises 16 residues. The CDR3 DNA reads TGTGCCAGCAGCGTAGGCGCGCAGGCGTCTACCTACGAGCAGTACTTC. Protein product: CASSVGAQASTYEQYF.

CDR3 nucleotides: TGTGCCAGCAGGTCGGGGGAAAACGAGCAGTACTTC. It encodes CASRSGENEQYF. The chain is built from TRBV7-2 and TRBJ2-7; D is possibly TRBD2 (6 bases). Germline V CDR1 and CDR2: SGHTA, FQGNSA. V was shortened by 6 bases and J by 5 bases, with 11 bases between the two germline ends. This CDR3 spans 12 amino acids.

The chain combines TRBV30 with TRBJ2-1; 8 nucleotides agree with TRBD1. The CDR3 runs to 12 residues. V gave up 7 bases and J gave up 10 bases; unmatched junction bases: 9. Germline V gives CDR1 GTSNPN, CDR2 SVGIG (reference sequence). The CDR3 sequence is CASGQGGGEQFF. CDR3 nucleotides: TGTGCCTCCGGACAGGGTGGCGGCGAGCAGTTCTTC. The full variable domain, its missing parts supplied by reference TRBV30 and TRBJ2-1, is SQTIHQWPATLVQPVGSPLSLECTVEGTSNPNLYWYRQAAGRGLQLLFYSVGIGQISSEVPQNLSASRPQDRQFILSSKKLLLSDSGFYLCASGQGGGEQFFGPGTRLTVL.

In its sample, this clone was seen a few times. The J gene is TRBJ1-4, the V gene TRBV19, with D tentatively TRBD1 (6 bases). CDR3 length: 14 amino acids. V lost 5 bases to trimming and J lost 4 bases, with 11 bases between them. Germline V lookup: CDR1 LNHDA, CDR2 SQIVND (reference sequence). CDR3 amino acids: CASSWGRVNEKLFF. In DNA, the CDR3 is TGTGCCAGTAGTTGGGGGCGCGTTAATGAAAAACTGTTTTTT.

This clone was counted a single time. The V and J genes are TRBV5-1 and TRBJ1-1, with D unresolved. Trimming pared 2 bases from V and 0 bases from J, leaving 11 bases between. The CDR3 has 15 residues. Germline V gene sequence: CDR1 SGHRS, CDR2 YFSETQ. In DNA, the CDR3 is TGCGCCAGCAGCTTCGGGTACTCGATGAACACTGAAGCTTTCTTT. Its translation is CASSFGYSMNTEAFF.

This clone was seen only once. The chain has TRBV5-1 and TRBJ1-1; tentative D call: TRBD1 (5 bases). V was cut by 4 bases and J by 3 bases, with 13 bases left in between. Germline V gives CDR1 SGHRS, CDR2 YFSETQ. The CDR3 loop spans 14 amino acids. The CDR3 nucleotides are TGCGCCAGCAGCCCAATAGGGGCGGACACTGAAGCTTTCTTT. This encodes CASSPIGADTEAFF.

This chain uses TRBV4-3 with TRBJ2-7; D possibly corresponds to TRBD2 (5 bases). The CDR3 covers 14 residues. From germline, CDR1 is LGHNA and CDR2 YSLEER. The germline V and J ends were trimmed by 4 bases and 0 bases, with 10 bases remaining between them. The CDR3 sequence is CASSRGDTSYEQYF. The CDR3 DNA reads TGCGCCAGCAGCCGGGGAGACACCTCCTACGAGCAGTACTTC.

V gene TRBV30 combines with J gene TRBJ1-1; TRBD1 aligns across 7 bases. V lost 8 bases, J lost 5 bases, and 11 bases stayed unmatched. CDR3 length equals 13 residues. Germline V lookup: CDR1 GTSNPN, CDR2 SVGIG (reference sequence). CDR3 DNA: TGTGCCGGTAGAGGGGGCGCGAAAACTGAAGCTTTCTTT. Its protein product is CAGRGGAKTEAFF.